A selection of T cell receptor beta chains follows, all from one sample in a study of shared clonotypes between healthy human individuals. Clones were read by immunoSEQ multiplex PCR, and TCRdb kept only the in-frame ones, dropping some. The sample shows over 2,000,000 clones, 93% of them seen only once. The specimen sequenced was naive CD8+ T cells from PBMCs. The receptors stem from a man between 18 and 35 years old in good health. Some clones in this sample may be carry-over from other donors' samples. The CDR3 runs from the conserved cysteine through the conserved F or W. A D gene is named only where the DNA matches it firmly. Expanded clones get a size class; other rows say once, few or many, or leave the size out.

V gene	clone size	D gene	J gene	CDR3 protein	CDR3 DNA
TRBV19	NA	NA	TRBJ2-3	CASSPMDRRTDTQYF	TGTGCCAGTAGTCCCATGGACAGACGCACAGATACGCAGTATTTT
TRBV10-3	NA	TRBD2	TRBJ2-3	CAIRAGTRYTDTQYF	TGTGCCATCAGGGCCGGGACTAGGTACACAGATACGCAGTATTTT
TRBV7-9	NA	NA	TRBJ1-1	CASSSEGVEAFF	TGTGCCAGCAGCTCCGAGGGGGTTGAAGCTTTCTTT
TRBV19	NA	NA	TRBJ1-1	CASSPTRSEAFF	TGTGCCAGTAGCCCAACCAGGAGTGAAGCTTTCTTT
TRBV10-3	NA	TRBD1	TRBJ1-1	CAISDGQGATAFF	TGTGCCATCAGTGATGGACAGGGGGCGACAGCTTTCTTT
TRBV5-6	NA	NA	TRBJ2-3	CASSLVSGVNTQYF	TGTGCCAGCAGCTTGGTTTCGGGAGTGAATACGCAGTATTTT
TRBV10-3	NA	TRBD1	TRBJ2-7	CAIRDNRDSPREQYF	TGTGCCATCAGAGACAACCGGGACAGCCCTCGCGAGCAGTACTTC
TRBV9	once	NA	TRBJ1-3	CASSVGSGSGNTIYF	TGTGCCAGCAGCGTAGGTTCCGGCTCTGGAAACACCATATATTTT
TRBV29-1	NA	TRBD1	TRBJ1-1	CSFSVRDRNTEAFF	TGCAGCTTCTCCGTCCGGGACAGAAACACTGAAGCTTTCTTT
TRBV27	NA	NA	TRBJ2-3	CASSASWGKPQYF	TGTGCCAGCAGTGCAAGCTGGGGGAAGCCGCAGTATTTT
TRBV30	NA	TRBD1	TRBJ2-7	CAWSVRWTGHEQYF	TGTGCCTGGAGTGTACGGTGGACAGGCCACGAGCAGTACTTC
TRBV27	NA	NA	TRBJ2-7	CASSQRLGAVSHEQYF	TGTGCCAGCAGCCAAAGGTTGGGTGCGGTTTCCCACGAGCAGTACTTC
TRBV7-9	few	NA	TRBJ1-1	CASSLLAKGTEAFF	TGTGCCAGCAGCTTACTAGCGAAGGGCACTGAAGCTTTCTTT
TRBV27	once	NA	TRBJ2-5	CASSLIWGGQETQYF	TGTGCCAGCAGTTTAATCTGGGGCGGGCAAGAGACCCAGTACTTC
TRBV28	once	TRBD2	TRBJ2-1	CASSLPTGGHFDEQFF	TGTGCCAGCAGTTTACCTACGGGAGGGCATTTCGATGAGCAGTTCTTC
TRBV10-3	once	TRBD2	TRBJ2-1	CAIRQTSGNNEQFF	TGTGCCATCAGACAGACTAGCGGGAACAATGAGCAGTTCTTC
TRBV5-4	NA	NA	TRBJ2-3	CASSLSTDTQYF	TGTGCCAGCAGCCTAAGCACAGATACGCAGTATTTT
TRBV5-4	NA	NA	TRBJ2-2	CASSGEVGNTGELFF	TGTGCCAGCAGCGGGGAGGTGGGGAACACCGGGGAGCTGTTTTTT
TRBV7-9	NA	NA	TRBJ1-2	CASSLGVGRSDGYTF	TGTGCCAGCAGCTTAGGAGTGGGCAGGTCGGACGGCTACACCTTC
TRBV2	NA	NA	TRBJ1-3	CASSEGRSSGNTIYF	TGTGCCAGCAGTGAAGGCAGGAGCTCTGGAAACACCATATATTTT
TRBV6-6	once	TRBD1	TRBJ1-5	CASTPDRGLGQPQHF	TGTGCCAGCACCCCGGACAGGGGGCTGGGGCAGCCCCAGCATTTT
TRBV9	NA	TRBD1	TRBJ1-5	CASSEGTGGQAQHF	TGTGCCAGCAGCGAGGGGACAGGGGGTCAAGCCCAGCATTTT
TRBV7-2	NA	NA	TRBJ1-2	CASRPAGYGYTF	TGTGCCAGCCGCCCGGCGGGCTATGGCTACACCTTC
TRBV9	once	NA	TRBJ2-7	CASSPDRFSREQYF	TGTGCCAGCAGCCCCGACAGGTTTTCGCGCGAGCAGTACTTC
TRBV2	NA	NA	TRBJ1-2	CASSTRTANYGYTF	TGTGCCAGCAGTACCAGGACAGCAAACTATGGCTACACCTTC